This TCR beta chain was identified during a study of cytomegalovirus exposure and HLA in healthy donors (dated by TCRdb to the late 2010s). Turning to the overall study: According to an earlier analysis of 587 of the donors, about 179 million T cells yielded some 120 million unique TCR beta sequences and about 300 Gb of sequence data. Every discovery cohort repertoire had been produced on one sequencing platform. The number of donors typed differed by locus, with roughly 629-640 for A, B, C, DRB1 and DQB1, about 500 for DQA1, 606 for DPA1, and some 470 for DPB1. A separate validation cohort of roughly 120 different subjects was used in addition to the roughly 720-subject first cohort. The aim of the study was to test whether cataloging public T cell receptors could identify signatures of past pathogen exposure. An earlier analysis of a few hundred of the donors applied high-throughput TCR beta sequencing to assess whether each TCR beta V gene segment acted as functional or pseudogenic. High-throughput TCR immunosequencing, statistical association of individual TCRs with disease status, and machine learning were combined to predict cytomegalovirus infection status. On average, about 200,000 unique TCR beta nucleotide sequences were sequenced per donor among roughly 430 genotyped donors of the cohort, with roughly 18% of those sequences being non-productive. Alongside the repertoire data, information on donor age, sex, ethnicity and CMV serostatus was compiled. The later analysis used no new phenotypic data to find candidate immune exposures, relying instead on TCR beta sequences and their occurrence across donors. Class I and class II HLA loci were covered by the typing at four-digit resolution. Of the roughly 410 genotyped donors, 81% were placed in the genetic ancestry cluster associated with self-reported Caucasian donors. Genome-wide SNP genotypes for about three fifths of the 666 donors were used in a later genetic analysis, which treated that subset as a discovery cohort. An early release that covered 640 HLA-typed donors contained approximately 320 gigabases of sequencing data and approximately 85 million unique TCR sequences. Roughly five DR-DQ haplotypes were handled as single units for association and clustering, since linkage in the cohort was strong. The study used immunosequencing to profile the T cell repertoires of several hundred subjects and linked those repertoires to cytomegalovirus serostatus. To study patterns of TCR occurrence, a later analysis re-analyzed previously published TCR beta repertoires from 500 to 850 donors and added high-resolution HLA genotyping.

The library relied on the immunoSEQ multiplex PCR assay. A mixture of 60 forward primers for TCR Vbeta segments and 13 reverse primers for TCR Jbeta segments was used in the multiplex PCR. The CDR3 region of rearranged TCR beta genes was amplified from genomic DNA by a multiplex PCR assay. On the Illumina HiSeq System, the amplified TCR beta libraries were sequenced as 87-base-pair reads. In the source study's methods: A later analysis counted approximately 76 million unique TCR beta chains across the 640 or so repertoires, and 9.5 million to 11 million of these chains were shared by at least two donors. Raw reads were error-corrected and collapsed into unique sequences with a nearest-neighbor algorithm that merged closely related sequences to remove PCR and sequencing errors. To assign V, D and J gene segments, CDR3 sequences were aligned to IMGT reference sequences. For a sequence to be retained, a match of at least six nucleotides was required to both a V gene segment and a J gene segment. Rearrangements were called productive when the CDR3 lacked stop codons and stayed in frame with V and J; all others were non-productive. Following IMGT convention, CDR3 was defined as the stretch from the second conserved V-encoded cysteine up to the conserved J-encoded phenylalanine. The earlier analysis of approximately 500 of the donors excluded sequences that lacked an unambiguous match to a single V gene segment. In an earlier analysis of approximately 500 of the donors, a V segment was called functional when productive rearrangements were above 56.7%, and segregating when the standard deviation between donors exceeded 5%. A statistical classification framework was developed to diagnose cytomegalovirus status using the catalog of TCR beta chain sequences. In a later analysis, TCR nucleotide sequences were compared against IMGT/GENE-DB human TR gene sequences so that V and J genes could be assigned. Using the TCRdist pipeline, a later analysis assigned CDR3 sequences along with most-parsimonious VDJ recombination scenarios. In a later analysis, each TCR beta chain was defined by its CDR3 amino acid sequence together with its V-gene family, and reads lacking a unique V-gene family were excluded. To address suspected cross-contamination and a sequencing artifact, a later analysis removed roughly 640 highly shared, low-generation-probability nucleotide sequences. For each public chain, a later analysis derived a clonal expansion index from normalized ranks of inferred template counts within each repertoire. In a later analysis, generation probabilities were computed with a VDJ recombination model fitted to out-of-frame rearrangements, and the resulting probabilities were checked against IGoR. Hypergeometric tests were used in a later analysis to score TCR-TCR, TCR-HLA and TCR-CMV co-occurrence, with a repertoire-size bias correction applied to the TCR pairs. To estimate false discovery rates, a later analysis permuted the HLA or CMV assignments 20 times. A later analysis grouped co-occurring TCRs with DBSCAN, adding TCRdist sequence similarity when clustering within HLA-allele-positive subsets. For co-occurrence clustering, repertoires with fewer than 30,000 or more than 120,000 public chains were excluded, along with five or six repertoires with anomalous nucleotide sharing. Sourced from immuneACCESS, this table was stored by TCRdb with only in-frame sequences that have V and J called. A share of the clones is absent; for the studies checked, an unresolved V gene accounts for under half, and the remainder has no known explanation. V and J calls and clone size are given by that table; D and trimming were obtained from the DNA. The sample table lists more than 50,000 clones, around 86% of them with a count of one. Of the sample, about 10% is held by the ten largest clones.

The cohort comprised fewer than 700 healthy bone marrow donors. All cohort members were sampled while nominally healthy, although unrecorded immune exposures were likely present. The donor tested CMV seronegative and was one of the 352 seronegative cohort members. A peripheral blood sample was provided by each donor, and peripheral blood mononuclear cells were used for TCR beta sequencing. The Qiagen DNeasy Blood Extraction Kit was used to extract genomic DNA from the blood cell samples. General findings and caveats noted by the study authors: In both the original and validation cohorts, the classifier was reported to diagnose cytomegalovirus status with high specificity and sensitivity. According to a later analysis, parvovirus B19, influenza, CMV and Epstein-Barr virus appeared linked to several top co-occurrence clusters. Because some donors lacked HLA typing at each locus, the association tests relied only on the typed subset. The authors suggested that the approach could potentially be generalized to other disease states and immunological phenotypes. An association between a missense DCLRE1C variant and V-gene and J-gene trimming of TCR beta chains was found in a later genetic analysis and replicated in an independent cohort. An earlier analysis of 587 of the donors showed that most TCR beta V segments appeared in productive rearrangements either about 87% or about 30% of the time, which broadly matched IMGT annotations. The presence/absence analyses assumed that sequencing depth was roughly uniform across donors, and that assumption may not be true. The sequencing pipeline was judged likely to have produced a cluster of highly shared sequence variants as a technical artifact. Over 15 rarely observed V segments, including chromosome 9 orphons, were excluded from the earlier analysis of a few hundred of the donors because counts were too low. A later analysis found that HLA-associated TCR beta chains were more clonally expanded and had lower generation probabilities than equally common non-associated chains. At a false discovery rate of 0.05, a later analysis linked 15,000 to 20,000 TCR beta sequences to specific HLA alleles. Immune exposure information for the cohort was limited to CMV serostatus. A further reported finding was that TCR beta sequences accurately predicted the HLA-A and HLA-B alleles for most subjects in the first cohort. Compared with the approximately 600-donor mean, donors in an Asian-associated ancestry cluster had fewer N-insertions in productive TCRs, according to a later genetic analysis. Three of the identified cytomegalovirus-associated TCR beta chains were confirmed in vitro to be specific for cytomegalovirus antigens. A later analysis found that most CMV-associated TCR beta chains appeared HLA-restricted, with HLA associations seemingly driven largely by CMV exposure. Strong co-occurrence of HLA alleles, especially DR and DQ, made assigning TCR associations to individual alleles difficult. In the study, approximately 160 TCR beta chains were listed as associated with cytomegalovirus. Most TCR sequences were seen in very few donors, while some public TCRs were found in many individuals. Some IMGT-functional V segments, including TRBV6-2 and TRBV6-3, could not be distinguished by the 87-base-pair reads and were therefore excluded. Correlated functional status among segregating V segments might reflect linkage disequilibrium, but an unknown experimental factor could not be ruled out. This cohort had only TCR beta chains sequenced, and the lack of alpha or paired-chain data limited which features could be detected. In a later analysis, the rate of TCR association differed among HLA loci, with DRB1 alleles having the most associated TCRs and HLA-C alleles having the fewest.

Remarks on this clone: Its antigen is not yet known. Base qualities are not recorded, but no much larger clone differs from it by a single base.

Here V drops 6 bases and J drops 0 bases, and the junction holds 9 bases not matched to any gene. As encoded in the germline V gene (reference sequence), CDR1 is MNHEY while CDR2 is SMNVEV. From the cysteine up to the phenylalanine, the CDR3 has a length of 16 residues. CDR3 DNA only is kept here, 48 bases in frame from base 1. Material for sequencing was PBMCs. The sequence came from a female donor in good health and CMV-seronegative. The chain couples TRBV27 to TRBJ2-7; TRBD2 lines up with 9 middle nucleotides. The CDR3 corresponds to CASRRVAGVSSYEQYF. The DNA sequence is as follows: TGTGCCAGCAGGAGGGTAGCGGGAGTTAGCTCCTACGAGCAGTACTTC.